Presented here are 16 T cell receptor beta chains from one specimen sequenced in a study of T cells in Graves' hyperthyroidism and ophthalmopathy. TCR beta CDR3 regions were amplified from RNA transcripts. The primer set for the first-round RT-PCR of the TCR CDR3 was HTBI. TCRdb called the multiplex PCR reads again in MiXCR, with one record for every CDR3 protein. The table has more than 500,000 distinct CDR3 sequences, around 43% seen once. The material sequenced was peripheral blood or thyroid tissue (not recorded which). These receptors all stem from an adult woman with Graves' disease, either hyperthyroidism or ophthalmopathy (not recorded which).

The chain carries TRBV5-1 and TRBJ2-7, with 7 nucleotides matching TRBD1. The CDR3 contains 12 residues. Germline CDR1 SGHRS, CDR2 YFSETQ. Germline trimming cut 7 bases from V and 3 bases from J; bases unmatched to any gene: 4. The CDR3 region is CASARDSYEQYF. The DNA of the CDR3 is TGCGCCAGCGCCCGGGACAGCTACGAGCAGTACTTC.

The chain joins TRBV2 to TRBJ1-6; possibly TRBD1 for D (5 bases). The CDR3 is made up of 16 amino acids. Germline V gene data show CDR1 as SNHLY and CDR2 as FYNNEI. V dropped 3 bases and J dropped 7 bases, with 16 bases sitting between them. This chain's CDR3 is CASSETRTRGNSPLHF. CDR3 coding DNA: TGTGCCAGCAGTGAGACCAGGACAAGAGGCAATTCACCCCTCCACTTT. Based on the CDR3 plus reference TRBV2 and TRBJ1-6, the full variable domain is EPEVTQTPSHQVTQMGQEVILRCVPISNHLYFYWYRQILGQKVEFLVSFYNNEISEKSEIFDDQFSVERPDGSNFTLKIRSTKLEDSAMYFCASSETRTRGNSPLHFGNGTRLTVT.

This chain joins TRBV30 and TRBJ1-1; no definite D call. With 2 bases removed from V and 10 bases from J, the gap between germline ends came to 14 bases. The CDR3 length is 12 residues. Looked up from germline, CDR1 is GTSNPN and CDR2 is SVGIG (reference sequence). The CDR3 protein is CAWSRTGRSAFF. In nucleotides, the CDR3 is TGTGCCTGGAGTCGAACGGGGAGGTCAGCTTTCTTT.

The chain employs TRBV15 and TRBJ1-5; D gene unclear. With 3 bases removed from V and 3 bases from J, the gap between germline ends came to 15 bases. The CDR3 has 16 amino acids. Germline V gives CDR1 LNHNV, CDR2 YYDKDF (reference sequence). The DNA of the CDR3 is TGTGCCACCAGCAGCCCCCTGGGAGGATACAATCAGCCCCAGCATTTT. Its translation is CATSSPLGGYNQPQHF.

In this sample, this clonotype turned up a few times. J is TRBJ2-2 and V is TRBV12-3 or TRBV12-4; 9 bases fit TRBD2. V lost 6 bases, J lost 5 bases, and 22 bases stayed unmatched. The CDR3 sequence is 20 residues long. The CDR3 DNA follows: TGTGCCAGCAGGTGTGACGTTCGAAGTAGCGGGAGAGCTTCGACCGGGGAGCTGTTTTTT. This gives the protein CASRCDVRSSGRASTGELFF.

The chain employs TRBV29-1 and TRBJ1-1; D remains ambiguous. The germline V gene has CDR1 SQVTM and CDR2 ANQGSEA. The CDR3 is made up of 13 amino acids. Trimming removed 2 bases at V and 3 bases at J, with 10 bases between. CDR3 region: CSVELGMDTEAFF. The CDR3 DNA sequence: TGCAGCGTTGAACTGGGGATGGACACTGAAGCTTTCTTT. Supplemented by reference TRBV29-1 and TRBJ1-1, the full variable domain reads SAVISQKPSRDICQRGTSLTIQCQVDSQVTMMFWYRQQPGQSLTLIATANQGSEATYESGFVIDKFPISRPNLTFSTLTVSNMSPEDSSIYLCSVELGMDTEAFFGQGTRLTVV.

The chain combines TRBV28 with TRBJ1-4, with TRBD1 identical over 10 bases. The junction had 6 bases not matched to a gene; V was cut back by 8 bases and J by 9 bases. The germline V gene has CDR1 MDHEN and CDR2 SYDVKM. This CDR3 region has 13 residues. The CDR3 is CASRQGAGQKLFF. The CDR3 region has the DNA TGTGCCAGCCGACAGGGGGCCGGTCAAAAACTGTTTTTT.

As concerns this clonotype: Germline and junction disagree at one end, which may indicate a read error. The CDR3 DNA is TGCAGTGCTGGGGACAGGACCAATCCCTACGAGCAGCACTTC. Translating gives CSAGDRTNPYEQHF. This chain links TRBV20-1 with TRBJ2-7; TRBD1 aligns across 8 bases. This CDR3 spans 14 amino acids. The germline V gene has CDR1 DFQATT and CDR2 SNEGSKA (reference sequence).

The V and J genes are TRBV5-1 and TRBJ1-4; D is undetermined. The V gene lost 3 bases and the J gene lost 8 bases, with 11 bases spanning the gap. Per germline, CDR1 SGHRS and CDR2 YFSETQ. The CDR3 spans 13 residues. The CDR3 protein is CASSSRIGEKLFF. As DNA, the CDR3 is TGCGCCAGCAGCTCCAGGATTGGAGAAAAACTGTTTTTT. Combining the CDR3 with reference TRBV5-1 and TRBJ1-4 gives the whole variable domain KAGVTQTPRYLIKTRGQQVTLSCSPISGHRSVSWYQQTPGQGLQFLFEYFSETQRNKGNFPGRFSGRQFSNSRSEMNVSTLELGDSALYLCASSSRIGEKLFFGSGTQLSVL.

This clonotype was seen only a few times. This chain connects TRBV30 to TRBJ2-5; 11 nucleotides align to TRBD1. Germline assignment: CDR1 GTSNPN and CDR2 SVGIG (reference sequence). The J segment lost 5 bases and the V segment lost 8 bases, leaving 10 bases of the junction unmatched. The CDR3 runs 14 residues. CDR3 sequence reads: CALLGGTGGETQYF. CDR3 nucleotides: TGTGCCCTTCTCGGTGGGACAGGGGGTGAGACCCAGTACTTC. The variable domain in full, completed from reference TRBV30 and TRBJ2-5, reads SQTIHQWPATLVQPVGSPLSLECTVEGTSNPNLYWYRQAAGRGLQLLFYSVGIGQISSEVPQNLSASRPQDRQFILSSKKLLLSDSGFYLCALLGGTGGETQYFGPGTRLLVL.

This clonotype has at least ten counts. V gene TRBV5-6 combines with J gene TRBJ1-2; D gene unclear. With 4 bases removed from V and 0 bases from J, the gap between germline ends came to 10 bases. The V gene's germline CDR1 is SGHDT and CDR2 YYEEEE. This CDR3 is built from 14 residues. The CDR3 region has the DNA TGTGCCAGCAGCGGAGACCAAGCTAACTATGGCTACACCTTC. Amino acid sequence: CASSGDQANYGYTF.

This clonotype was observed at least ten times. The gene calls are TRBV7-9 and TRBJ1-1, with D hard to call. CDR1 and CDR2 from the germline V gene are SEHNR and FQNEAQ (reference sequence). Trimming cost V 1 base and J 11 bases, with 11 bases left between them. The CDR3 extends over 12 amino acids. The chain's CDR3 is CASSLDAGPAFF. The CDR3 DNA reads as TGTGCCAGCAGCTTAGATGCAGGTCCGGCTTTCTTT. The entire variable domain, with the rest obtained from reference TRBV7-9 and TRBJ1-1, is as follows: DTGVSQNPRHKITKRGQNVTFRCDPISEHNRLYWYRQTLGQGPEFLTYFQNEAQLEKSRLLSDRFSAERPKGSFSTLEIQRTEQGDSAMYLCASSLDAGPAFFGQGTRLTVV.

This clonotype was recorded a few times. This chain uses TRBV7-8 with TRBJ1-2; the D gene is possibly TRBD1 (5 bases). The CDR3 is 16 residues long. V was cut by 0 bases and J by 2 bases, with 13 bases left in between. Germline V gives CDR1 SGHVS, CDR2 FQNEAQ. DNA of the CDR3: TGTGCCAGCAGCTTAGCGGCGGGGGGTAGAAACTATGGCTACACCTTC. Translated: CASSLAAGGRNYGYTF.

Ten or more counts support this clonotype. The chain joins TRBV7-2 to TRBJ2-5; 8 bases are shared with TRBD1. Germline V CDR1 and CDR2: SGHTA, FQGNSA. CDR3 size: 16 residues. Germline trimming cut 3 bases from V and 5 bases from J; bases unmatched to any gene: 11. This CDR3 reads CASSFKRQGSTETQYF. Here the CDR3 DNA reads TGTGCCAGCAGCTTTAAGCGACAGGGGAGTACGGAGACCCAGTACTTC.

The chain links TRBV20-1 to TRBJ2-5, with D uncertain. The CDR3 loop spans 13 amino acids. V was shortened by 1 base and J by 5 bases, with 11 bases between the two germline ends. Germline V gives CDR1 DFQATT, CDR2 SNEGSKA (reference sequence). CDR3 protein: CSARGRVRETQYF. The DNA of the CDR3 is TGCAGTGCTAGAGGAAGGGTTCGGGAGACCCAGTACTTC.

The V and J genes are TRBV2 and TRBJ1-5; 9 nucleotides align to TRBD1. CDR1 SNHLY and CDR2 FYNNEI come from the germline V gene. V lost 4 bases to trimming and J lost 5 bases; unmatched junction nucleotides: 6. The CDR3 has 15 amino acids. The DNA for the CDR3 is TGTGCCAGCAGTGCGGGGACAGGGACCTATCAGCCCCAGCATTTT. This gives the protein CASSAGTGTYQPQHF.